Presented here are 27 T cell receptor beta chains from one specimen sequenced in a study of T cell responses to AZD1222 COVID-19 vaccine. Sequencing used immunoSEQ multiplex PCR; TCRdb keeps in-frame clones, though not all of them. The table shows over 100,000 clones, with around nine tenths occurring only once. Sample: peripheral blood, taken 28 days after the second dose of the MenACWY control vaccine. These receptors all come from an adult who received the MenACWY meningococcal vaccine as a control.

Here the CDR3 DNA reads TGTGCCATTACAGACAGGCACTATGGCTACACCTTC. This codes for CAITDRHYGYTF. The chain links TRBV28 to TRBJ1-2, with a tentative D call TRBD1 (6 bases). Germline CDR1 reads MDHEN; CDR2 reads SYDVKM. The CDR3 totals 12 residues. V dropped 10 bases and J dropped 3 bases, with 12 bases sitting between them.

This chain links TRBV7-6 with TRBJ2-7; TRBD1 aligns across 9 bases. V lost 5 bases to trimming and J lost 4 bases; unmatched junction nucleotides: 9. The CDR3 is 15 residues long. From germline, CDR1 is SGHVS and CDR2 FNYEAQ. In DNA, the CDR3 is TGTGCCAGCAGCCCGGGACAGGGAAAGGCTTACGAGCAGTACTTC. Its protein product is CASSPGQGKAYEQYF.

The gene calls are TRBV5-6 and TRBJ1-4; D call uncertain. CDR3 length equals 14 residues. CDR1 is SGHDT and CDR2 is YYEEEE in the germline V gene. V lost 1 base and J lost 0, with 4 bases in between. CDR3 sequence: CASSLTPTNEKLFF. The CDR3, as DNA: TGTGCCAGCAGCTTGACCCCAACTAATGAAAAACTGTTTTTT.

V gene TRBV7-8 combines with J gene TRBJ1-5; D is uncertain. Trimming took 4 bases from V and 1 from J, leaving 5 bases between them. Germline V lookup: CDR1 SGHVS, CDR2 FQNEAQ. The CDR3 is 13 residues long. The CDR3 protein is CASSSDSNQPQHF. In DNA form, the CDR3 reads TGTGCCAGCAGCTCGGACAGCAATCAGCCCCAGCATTTT.

The chain carries TRBV5-1 and TRBJ2-3; D not certain. Between the trimmed V and J ends, which lost 2 bases and 9 bases, there was a span of 13 bases. The CDR3 has 13 amino acids. CDR1 SGHRS and CDR2 YFSETQ come from the germline V gene. Here the CDR3 DNA reads TGCGCCAGCAGCTTTGATGGTCCATCGACGCAGTATTTT. Protein: CASSFDGPSTQYF.

The chain recombines TRBV19 with TRBJ2-3, with 12 bases identical to TRBD2. Per germline, CDR1 LNHDA and CDR2 SQIVND (reference sequence). V gave up 4 bases and J gave up 4 bases; unmatched junction bases: 6. The CDR3 sequence is 16 residues long. CDR3 DNA: TGTGCCAGTAGTACTCTAGCGGGGGGGCTTGCAGATACGCAGTATTTT. Translation: CASSTLAGGLADTQYF.

In its sample, this clone was seen a few times. This chain uses TRBV5-4 with TRBJ1-6; 9 bases map to TRBD1. V trimming: 3 bases; J trimming: 7 bases; junction bases outside the gene matches: 8. The CDR3 is 16 amino acids. Germline V lookup: CDR1 SGHNT, CDR2 YYREEE (reference sequence). DNA for the CDR3: TGTGCCAGCAGCTCGCCCACAGGGGGCGTCAATTCACCCCTCCACTTT. It yields the protein CASSSPTGGVNSPLHF.

The chain employs TRBV4-3 and TRBJ1-1; 8 bases are shared with TRBD1. This CDR3 has 14 residues. Germline CDR1 and CDR2: LGHNA and YSLEER. The junction had 5 bases not matched to a gene; V was cut back by 3 bases and J by 5 bases. The CDR3 sequence is CASSQNRGTTEAFF. In DNA, the CDR3 is TGCGCCAGCAGCCAGAACAGGGGGACTACTGAAGCTTTCTTT.

V and J are TRBV7-2 and TRBJ1-2; D is perhaps TRBD1 (5 bases). The CDR3 runs to 16 residues. V gave up 1 base and J gave up 4 bases, with 16 bases separating them. The germline V gene encodes CDR1 SGHTA and CDR2 FQGNSA. The CDR3 bases are TGTGCCAGCAGCTTAGAGGTCGGGAGGGGTGGCTATGGCTACACCTTC. Residues: CASSLEVGRGGYGYTF. Based on the CDR3 plus reference TRBV7-2 and TRBJ1-2, the full variable domain is GAGVSQSPSNKVTEKGKDVELRCDPISGHTALYWYRQSLGQGLEFLIYFQGNSAPDKSGLPSDRFSAERTGGSVSTLTIQRTQQEDSAVYLCASSLEVGRGGYGYTFGSGTRLTVV.

The CDR3 sequence: CASSVGTEDYGYTF. In nucleotides, the CDR3 is TGTGCCAGCAGCGTAGGGACGGAGGACTATGGCTACACCTTC. The chain links TRBV9 to TRBJ1-2; no clear D. The CDR3 spans 14 residues. Germline assignment: CDR1 SGDLS and CDR2 YYNGEE. Trimming took off 0 bases at V and 3 bases at J, with 9 bases between the two ends.

This clone was counted once. V usage is TRBV7-6 and J usage is TRBJ2-7, with 8 nucleotides matching TRBD1. The CDR3 is made up of 16 amino acids. Germline V gives CDR1 SGHVS, CDR2 FNYEAQ. With V trimmed by 1 base and J by 4 bases, 9 bases remained unmatched. CDR3 coding DNA: TGTGCCAGCAGCTTAGGTGGACAGGGCGGAAGGTACGAGCAGTACTTC. Translation: CASSLGGQGGRYEQYF.

The chain carries TRBV20-1 and TRBJ1-1, with a tentative D call TRBD1 (5 bases). The V and J ends lost 3 bases and 7 bases respectively, with 9 bases between them. The CDR3 consists of 11 residues. Germline assignment: CDR1 DFQATT and CDR2 SNEGSKA (reference sequence). Written as DNA, the CDR3 is TGCAGTGCTAGTCGGGGGGGTGAAGCTTTCTTT. Translating gives CSASRGGEAFF.

V usage is TRBV6-5 and J usage is TRBJ2-7; D is unresolved. V was clipped by 5 bases and J by 3 bases, with 11 bases between them. This CDR3 is built from 13 residues. Germline CDR1 and CDR2: MNHEY and SVGAGI. The CDR3 region is CASSPGPFYEQYF. Written as DNA, the CDR3 is TGTGCCAGCAGTCCCGGACCCTTCTACGAGCAGTACTTC.

The V gene is TRBV19, the J gene TRBJ2-7; tentative D call: TRBD2 (6 bases). The CDR3 has 12 amino acids. Trimming pared 3 bases from V and 7 bases from J, leaving 10 bases between. CDR1 and CDR2 from the germline V gene are LNHDA and SQIVND (reference sequence). DNA of the CDR3: TGTGCCAGTAGTATTGATCGGGGGGAGCAGTACTTC. Protein product: CASSIDRGEQYF.

This clone was observed once. The chain carries TRBV7-8 and TRBJ1-6, with unresolved D. Germline V lookup: CDR1 SGHVS, CDR2 FQNEAQ. This CDR3 has 14 amino acids. V was trimmed by 4 bases and J by 11 bases, leaving 15 bases between them. DNA of the CDR3: TGTGCCAGCAGCTCCCCAGGCAGCCCACCACCCCTCCACTTT. Translated, it gives CASSSPGSPPPLHF.

The chain has TRBV20-1 and TRBJ2-3; 8 nucleotides line up with TRBD1. The CDR3 has 14 residues. V was clipped by 3 bases and J by 0 bases; unmatched bases: 2. Germline assignment: CDR1 DFQATT and CDR2 SNEGSKA (reference sequence). The CDR3 protein is CSASRDRSTDTQYF. The CDR3 bases are TGCAGTGCTAGTCGGGACAGGAGCACAGATACGCAGTATTTT.

The sample holds one count of this clone. The chain recombines TRBV7-9 with TRBJ1-1, with no clear D. The CDR3 is 13 residues long. Germline lookup yields CDR1 SEHNR and CDR2 FQNEAQ (reference sequence). Trimming took off 1 base at V and 1 base at J, with 4 bases between the two ends. The CDR3 coding sequence is TGTGCCAGCAGCTTAGTTGCGAACACTGAAGCTTTCTTT. The encoded protein is CASSLVANTEAFF.

The CDR3 bases are TGTGCCAGCAGTCGTAACAGAGGCACTGAAGCTTTCTTT. Its protein is CASSRNRGTEAFF. The V and J genes are TRBV11-2 and TRBJ1-1; D unresolved. This CDR3 is 13 amino acids long. With 6 bases removed from V and 4 bases from J, the gap between germline ends came to 12 bases. The germline gives CDR1 SGHAT, CDR2 FQNNGV.

This rearrangement joins TRBV29-1 to TRBJ1-1; D is ambiguous. There are 10 residues in the CDR3. V lost 6 bases, J lost 3 bases, and 5 bases lay in between. CDR1 is SQVTM, CDR2 ANQGSEA, per germline. The CDR3 region is CSVVDTEAFF. CDR3 DNA: TGCAGCGTAGTTGACACTGAAGCTTTCTTT.

The chain couples TRBV5-6 to TRBJ2-5; 14 nucleotides line up with TRBD2. CDR3 length: 17 residues. V lost 6 bases to trimming and J lost 0 bases; unmatched junction nucleotides: 7. Germline values: CDR1 SGHDT, CDR2 YYEEEE. The CDR3 protein is CASTRTSGGTYQETQYF. CDR3 sequence (DNA): TGTGCCAGCACCCGGACTAGCGGGGGGACGTACCAAGAGACCCAGTACTTC. Full variable domain (rest looked up from reference TRBV5-6 and TRBJ2-5): DAGVTQSPTHLIKTRGQQVTLRCSPKSGHDTVSWYQQALGQGPQFIFQYYEEEERQRGNFPDRFSGHQFPNYSSELNVNALLLGDSALYLCASTRTSGGTYQETQYFGPGTRLLVL.

The V gene is TRBV15, the J gene TRBJ1-1; 9 positions agree with TRBD1. The CDR3 spans 14 residues. Unmatched junction bases numbered 5, after V lost 6 bases and J lost 3 bases. Germline loops: CDR1 LNHNV, CDR2 YYDKDF (reference sequence). The CDR3 sequence: CATSPGTGYTEAFF. In DNA form, the CDR3 reads TGTGCCACCAGTCCCGGGACAGGGTACACTGAAGCTTTCTTT.

The CDR3 DNA follows: TGTGCCAGTAGTACGACAGCGGGAAACACCATATATTTT. Amino acids: CASSTTAGNTIYF. This chain links TRBV19 with TRBJ1-3, with D tentatively TRBD1 (5 bases). CDR1 LNHDA and CDR2 SQIVND come from the germline V gene (reference sequence). The V end lost 4 bases, the J end lost 4 bases, and 8 bases lay between the germline ends. This CDR3 has 13 amino acids.

V usage is TRBV7-2 and J usage is TRBJ1-2, with a weak D call TRBD1 (5 bases). In germline, CDR1 is SGHTA, CDR2 FQGNSA. Trimming removed 5 bases from V and 7 bases from J, with 11 bases in between. CDR3 size: 12 residues. The CDR3 DNA reads TGTGCCAGCAGCGCCAGGGCGGGTGGCTACACCTTC. As protein: CASSARAGGYTF.

The rearrangement joins TRBV5-4 to TRBJ2-7; D is possibly TRBD2 (5 bases). Germline CDR1 SGHNT, CDR2 YYREEE (reference sequence). The CDR3 covers 14 residues. The V and J ends lost 3 bases and 3 bases respectively, with 13 bases between them. This chain's CDR3 is CASSWARGDYEQYF. In nucleotides, the CDR3 is TGTGCCAGCAGCTGGGCTCGGGGAGACTACGAGCAGTACTTC.

Remarks on this clone: The sample contains more than one DNA sequence encoding this CDR3. The gene calls are TRBV9 and TRBJ2-7, with D unresolved. V gave up 0 bases and J gave up 4 bases, with 14 bases separating them. Germline-derived CDR1 and CDR2 are SGDLS and YYNGEE. CDR3 length equals 15 residues. The CDR3 is CASSVEASGPYEQYF. The CDR3 DNA reads as TGTGCCAGCAGCGTAGAGGCCTCAGGTCCTTACGAGCAGTACTTC.

The chain recombines TRBV28 with TRBJ1-2, with 10 nucleotides matching TRBD1. The germline CDR1 and CDR2 sequences are MDHEN and SYDVKM. The CDR3 runs to 13 residues. The trim removed 2 bases at V and 7 bases at J, leaving 1 base unmatched. DNA of the CDR3: TGTGCCAGCAGTTTAAGACAGGGGGCTGGCTACACCTTC. This codes for CASSLRQGAGYTF.

This sequence joins TRBV10-3 and TRBJ2-7, with D perhaps matching TRBD1 or TRBD2 (5 bases each). Germline V gives CDR1 ENHRY, CDR2 SYGVKD. Trimming removed 3 bases at V and 7 bases at J, with 19 bases between. The CDR3 spans 15 residues. DNA for the CDR3: TGTGCCATCAGTGATGTGGGGACGGACTTGGGGGAGCAGTACTTC. This encodes CAISDVGTDLGEQYF.